A selection of T cell receptor beta chains follows, all from one sample in a study of technical replicates of blood from a few donors. The method was immunoSEQ multiplex PCR; TCRdb's version includes in-frame clones alone and lacks a portion of them. The sample contains about 98,000 clones, 95% of which appear only once. The specimen was T cells isolated from PBMCs. Receptor source: a human donor in good health. Each CDR3 is given with its conserved first and last residue. Each record gives: V gene, J gene, D gene, clone size, CDR3 protein, CDR3 DNA. D genes are given only for firm matches. Clone size, where shown, is once, few, many, or a class for clones that have expanded.

v_call: TRBV7-9
j_call: TRBJ2-1
d_call: TRBD2
clone_size: NA
cdr3_aa: CASSSGAGTRSYNEQFF
cdr3_nt: TGTGCCAGCAGCTCCGGAGCCGGGACTAGGAGTTACAATGAGCAGTTCTTC

v_call: TRBV6-5
j_call: TRBJ2-1
d_call: TRBD2
clone_size: NA
cdr3_aa: CASSSLAGFYEQFF
cdr3_nt: TGTGCCAGCAGTTCTCTAGCGGGGTTTTATGAGCAGTTCTTC

v_call: TRBV2
j_call: TRBJ2-7
d_call: NA
clone_size: NA
cdr3_aa: CASSHDDLAEYRYEQYF
cdr3_nt: TGTGCCAGCAGTCACGACGACCTCGCGGAATATCGCTACGAGCAGTACTTC

v_call: TRBV28
j_call: TRBJ2-2
d_call: TRBD1
clone_size: NA
cdr3_aa: CASRRRDSPIGTGELFF
cdr3_nt: TGTGCCAGCAGAAGACGGGACAGCCCCATAGGCACCGGGGAGCTGTTTTTT

v_call: TRBV30
j_call: TRBJ1-5
d_call: NA
clone_size: NA
cdr3_aa: CAIGSGFSNQPQHF
cdr3_nt: TGTGCTATTGGATCAGGGTTTAGCAATCAGCCCCAGCATTTT

v_call: TRBV7-9
j_call: TRBJ2-7
d_call: NA
clone_size: NA
cdr3_aa: CASSSPEAYEQYF
cdr3_nt: TGTGCCAGCAGCTCTCCAGAGGCCTACGAGCAGTACTTC

v_call: TRBV15
j_call: TRBJ2-1
d_call: TRBD2
clone_size: NA
cdr3_aa: CATSRASSGRAGREQFF
cdr3_nt: TGTGCCACCAGCAGAGCAAGTAGCGGGAGAGCGGGACGTGAGCAGTTCTTC

v_call: TRBV27
j_call: TRBJ1-5
d_call: NA
clone_size: NA
cdr3_aa: CASSPTWGGNQPQHF
cdr3_nt: TGTGCCAGCAGCCCCACATGGGGGGGCAATCAGCCCCAGCATTTT

v_call: TRBV6-1
j_call: TRBJ2-5
d_call: TRBD1
clone_size: NA
cdr3_aa: CASSEWAGGGIRETQYF
cdr3_nt: TGTGCCAGCAGTGAATGGGCAGGGGGTGGAATAAGAGAGACCCAGTACTTC

v_call: TRBV4-1
j_call: TRBJ2-5
d_call: NA
clone_size: NA
cdr3_aa: CASSLTRSETQYF
cdr3_nt: TGCGCCAGCAGTCTGACAAGGTCGGAGACCCAGTACTTC

v_call: TRBV28
j_call: TRBJ2-4
d_call: NA
clone_size: NA
cdr3_aa: CASSLPSLAKNIQYF
cdr3_nt: TGTGCCAGCAGTTTACCTAGTTTAGCCAAAAACATTCAGTACTTC

v_call: TRBV21-1
j_call: TRBJ2-3
d_call: NA
clone_size: NA
cdr3_aa: CASTRTGGTTTDTQYF
cdr3_nt: TGTGCCAGCACCAGGACAGGGGGCACTACTACAGATACGCAGTATTTT

v_call: TRBV27
j_call: TRBJ2-7
d_call: NA
clone_size: NA
cdr3_aa: CASSLGSGSYEQYF
cdr3_nt: TGTGCCAGCAGTTTAGGGTCAGGGTCCTACGAGCAGTACTTC

v_call: TRBV27
j_call: TRBJ2-1
d_call: TRBD2
clone_size: NA
cdr3_aa: CASSFSGRARGNEQFF
cdr3_nt: TGTGCCAGCAGTTTTAGCGGGAGGGCCCGGGGCAATGAGCAGTTCTTC

v_call: TRBV5-1
j_call: TRBJ1-3
d_call: NA
clone_size: once
cdr3_aa: CASSLGGTYRSGNTIYF
cdr3_nt: TGCGCCAGCAGCTTGGGGGGCACTTACCGCTCTGGAAACACCATATATTTT

v_call: TRBV4-1
j_call: TRBJ2-3
d_call: TRBD2
clone_size: NA
cdr3_aa: CASSQDRGVTDTQYF
cdr3_nt: TGCGCCAGCAGCCAAGATCGGGGGGTAACAGATACGCAGTATTTT

v_call: TRBV13
j_call: TRBJ2-3
d_call: TRBD1
clone_size: NA
cdr3_aa: CASSHTGGETDTQYF
cdr3_nt: TGTGCCAGCAGCCACACAGGGGGCGAAACAGATACGCAGTATTTT

v_call: TRBV4-1
j_call: TRBJ2-7
d_call: TRBD2
clone_size: NA
cdr3_aa: CASSQGGLAARYEQYF
cdr3_nt: TGCGCCAGCAGCCAAGGGGGACTAGCGGCCCGGTACGAGCAGTACTTC

v_call: TRBV27
j_call: TRBJ2-1
d_call: NA
clone_size: NA
cdr3_aa: CASQPLAAERSYNEQFF
cdr3_nt: TGTGCCAGCCAGCCCCTGGCCGCCGAGCGTTCCTACAATGAGCAGTTCTTC

v_call: TRBV5-8
j_call: TRBJ1-5
d_call: TRBD1
clone_size: NA
cdr3_aa: CASSKGTGVNQPQHF
cdr3_nt: TGTGCCAGCAGCAAAGGGACAGGGGTCAATCAGCCCCAGCATTTT

v_call: TRBV18
j_call: TRBJ2-3
d_call: NA
clone_size: NA
cdr3_aa: CASSPPRGGGPDTQYF
cdr3_nt: TGTGCCAGCTCACCACCGCGCGGAGGAGGGCCAGATACGCAGTATTTT

v_call: TRBV2
j_call: TRBJ2-1
d_call: TRBD2
clone_size: NA
cdr3_aa: CASSESGGPIYNEQFF
cdr3_nt: TGTGCCAGCAGTGAGTCGGGGGGGCCTATCTACAATGAGCAGTTCTTC

v_call: TRBV5-6
j_call: TRBJ2-2
d_call: TRBD1
clone_size: NA
cdr3_aa: CASSLAPGGGELFF
cdr3_nt: TGTGCCAGCAGCTTGGCCCCAGGGGGCGGGGAGCTGTTTTTT

v_call: TRBV27
j_call: TRBJ1-5
d_call: NA
clone_size: once
cdr3_aa: CASSVSRVDNQPQHF
cdr3_nt: TGTGCCAGCAGTGTTTCCAGGGTAGACAATCAGCCCCAGCATTTT

v_call: TRBV28
j_call: TRBJ1-2
d_call: NA
clone_size: NA
cdr3_aa: CAIYNIGGINYGYTF
cdr3_nt: TGTGCCATCTACAACATCGGAGGGATCAACTATGGCTACACCTTC

v_call: TRBV5-8
j_call: TRBJ2-7
d_call: NA
clone_size: NA
cdr3_aa: CASSSDYSYEQYF
cdr3_nt: TGTGCCAGCAGCTCCGACTACTCCTACGAGCAGTACTTC

v_call: TRBV12-5
j_call: TRBJ2-2
d_call: NA
clone_size: NA
cdr3_aa: CASGLVRTGRDTGELFF
cdr3_nt: TGTGCTAGTGGTTTGGTGCGGACAGGGAGGGACACCGGGGAGCTGTTTTTT

v_call: TRBV19
j_call: TRBJ1-1
d_call: NA
clone_size: NA
cdr3_aa: CASTRAPRTEAFF
cdr3_nt: TGTGCCAGTACCCGAGCCCCGAGAACTGAAGCTTTCTTT

v_call: TRBV27
j_call: TRBJ1-4
d_call: NA
clone_size: NA
cdr3_aa: CASSFLHNDEKLFF
cdr3_nt: TGTGCCAGCAGTTTCCTCCACAACGATGAAAAACTGTTTTTT

v_call: TRBV2
j_call: TRBJ2-7
d_call: TRBD1
clone_size: NA
cdr3_aa: CASSYSRGLAYEQYF
cdr3_nt: TGTGCCAGCAGCTATTCCAGGGGGTTAGCGTACGAGCAGTACTTC

v_call: TRBV6-5
j_call: TRBJ2-5
d_call: NA
clone_size: NA
cdr3_aa: CASSGRGPETQYF
cdr3_nt: TGTGCCAGCAGCGGGAGGGGGCCAGAGACCCAGTACTTC

v_call: TRBV27
j_call: TRBJ1-2
d_call: NA
clone_size: NA
cdr3_aa: CASRSVGGLQSYGYTF
cdr3_nt: TGTGCCAGCAGATCCGTCGGTGGGCTTCAATCCTATGGCTACACCTTC

v_call: TRBV5-5
j_call: TRBJ2-1
d_call: TRBD2
clone_size: NA
cdr3_aa: CASTQSGATYNEQFF
cdr3_nt: TGTGCCAGCACTCAGAGCGGGGCAACATACAATGAGCAGTTCTTC

v_call: TRBV7-6
j_call: TRBJ1-5
d_call: TRBD1
clone_size: NA
cdr3_aa: CASSLRTGKGQPQHF
cdr3_nt: TGTGCCAGCAGCTTAAGGACAGGGAAAGGTCAGCCCCAGCATTTT

v_call: TRBV5-6
j_call: TRBJ1-2
d_call: NA
clone_size: NA
cdr3_aa: CASGIDSYYGYTF
cdr3_nt: TGTGCCAGCGGGATTGACAGCTACTATGGCTACACCTTC

v_call: TRBV5-1
j_call: TRBJ2-1
d_call: TRBD2
clone_size: NA
cdr3_aa: CASSLETSGEQFF
cdr3_nt: TGCGCCAGCAGCTTGGAGACTAGCGGGGAGCAGTTCTTC

v_call: TRBV6-6
j_call: TRBJ1-2
d_call: NA
clone_size: NA
cdr3_aa: CASSYGGSSLYGYTF
cdr3_nt: TGTGCCAGCAGTTACGGTGGCAGTTCCCTCTATGGCTACACCTTC

v_call: TRBV5-1
j_call: TRBJ2-3
d_call: TRBD2
clone_size: NA
cdr3_aa: CASSLDGGRAHTDTQYF
cdr3_nt: TGCGCCAGCAGCTTGGACGGGGGGAGGGCCCACACAGATACGCAGTATTTT

v_call: TRBV5-1
j_call: TRBJ2-1
d_call: TRBD2
clone_size: NA
cdr3_aa: CASSGRGGSYNEQFF
cdr3_nt: TGCGCCAGCAGCGGGCGGGGGGGGTCCTACAATGAGCAGTTCTTC

v_call: TRBV28
j_call: TRBJ1-3
d_call: NA
clone_size: NA
cdr3_aa: CASSLYRQAGNTIYF
cdr3_nt: TGTGCCAGCAGTTTGTATAGGCAGGCTGGAAACACCATATATTTT

v_call: TRBV10-1
j_call: TRBJ2-7
d_call: NA
clone_size: NA
cdr3_aa: CASSFSAAYEQYF
cdr3_nt: TGCGCCAGCAGTTTCAGCGCGGCCTACGAGCAGTACTTC

v_call: TRBV19
j_call: TRBJ2-1
d_call: TRBD2
clone_size: NA
cdr3_aa: CASTGLAPSGEQFF
cdr3_nt: TGTGCCAGCACCGGACTAGCACCCTCCGGTGAGCAGTTCTTC

v_call: TRBV10-3
j_call: TRBJ2-1
d_call: TRBD2
clone_size: NA
cdr3_aa: CAISESTGTSPYGEQFF
cdr3_nt: TGTGCCATCAGTGAGTCTACCGGGACTAGCCCTTACGGTGAGCAGTTCTTC

v_call: TRBV7-9
j_call: TRBJ1-5
d_call: NA
clone_size: NA
cdr3_aa: CASSPTGLGQPQHF
cdr3_nt: TGTGCCAGCAGCCCCACAGGGCTGGGCCAGCCCCAGCATTTT

v_call: TRBV7-2
j_call: TRBJ2-1
d_call: TRBD2
clone_size: NA
cdr3_aa: CASSYLAGGRNEQFF
cdr3_nt: TGTGCCAGCAGCTACCTAGCGGGGGGGCGCAATGAGCAGTTCTTC